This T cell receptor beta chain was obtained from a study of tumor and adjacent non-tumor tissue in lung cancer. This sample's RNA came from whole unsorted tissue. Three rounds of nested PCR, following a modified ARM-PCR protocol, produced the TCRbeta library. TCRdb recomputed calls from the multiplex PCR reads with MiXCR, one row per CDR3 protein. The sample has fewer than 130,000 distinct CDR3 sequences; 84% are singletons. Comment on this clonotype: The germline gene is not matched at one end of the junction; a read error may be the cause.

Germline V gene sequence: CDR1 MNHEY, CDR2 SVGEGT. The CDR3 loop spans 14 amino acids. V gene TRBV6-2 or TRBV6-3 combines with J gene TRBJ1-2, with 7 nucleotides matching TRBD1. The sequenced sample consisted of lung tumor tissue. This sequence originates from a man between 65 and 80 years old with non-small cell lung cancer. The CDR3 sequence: CTSSYHTGANGYIF. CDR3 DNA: TGTACCAGCAGTTACCACACAGGGGCTAATGGCTACATCTTC.